This T cell receptor (beta chain) was profiled in a study of T cell responses to AZD1222 COVID-19 vaccine. Whole-study results and caveats: Baseline testing showed seropositivity in only six AZD1222 recipients. Clonal diversity was possibly underestimated; the donors were predominantly white British and more often female. Compared with day 0, the breadth and depth of the Spike-specific TCR repertoire rose significantly after two doses of AZD1222.

Germline CDR1 is MGHDK and CDR2 is SYGVNS. The V end lost 3 bases, the J end lost 3 bases, and 9 bases lay between the germline ends. The CDR3 loop spans 13 amino acids. Worth noting for this clone: Its antigen is still unknown.

The repertoire was sequenced with immunoSEQ multiplex PCR; TCRdb's copy has only in-frame clones and lacks some. The data hold some 99,000 clones, with roughly 80% observed a single time. Pooling of second doses given at about 4 or about 12 weeks was done. The sample in question was peripheral blood, obtained 28 days after the second AZD1222 dose. The TCR was taken from an adult who received the AZD1222 COVID-19 vaccine. The rearrangement links TRBV25-1 to TRBJ2-7; D gene unclear. The CDR3 sequence is CASSDLDGYEQYF. The CDR3 bases are TGTGCCAGCAGTGACTTGGACGGCTACGAGCAGTACTTC.